These 8 T cell receptor beta chains originate from one sample sequenced in a study of cytomegalovirus exposure and HLA in healthy donors. The study ran its PCR with 60 Vbeta and 13 Jbeta primers. Assay: immunoSEQ multiplex PCR; the TCRdb copy retains only in-frame clones and omits some. The sample holds 60,000 to 85,000 clones; around 69% are singletons and the top ten take about 10%. The sample consisted of PBMCs. The receptor source for this set is a human donor in good health.

This CDR3 is CAITAQGGDEQYF. The CDR3 nucleotides read TGTGCCATCACTGCCCAGGGAGGGGACGAGCAGTACTTC. The chain couples TRBV10-3 to TRBJ2-7, with 7 bases matching TRBD2. CDR1 is ENHRY, CDR2 SYGVKD, per germline. V dropped 7 bases and J dropped 5; count of bases not matched to a gene: 8. The CDR3 spans 13 residues.

The rearrangement joins TRBV6-5 to TRBJ1-2; D perhaps matches TRBD1 (6 bases). The CDR3 covers 13 residues. The V gene's germline CDR1 is MNHEY and CDR2 SVGAGI. The CDR3 coding sequence is TGTGTCGTACGTGGACAGCCTAACTATGGCTACACCTTC. Translating it yields CVVRGQPNYGYTF.

The CDR3 protein is CASSHRVANTEAFF. The CDR3 DNA follows: TGTGCCAGCAGCCACAGGGTGGCGAACACTGAAGCTTTCTTT. The chain couples TRBV5-6 to TRBJ1-1; TRBD1 might be the D (6 bases). V lost 4 bases and J 1 base, leaving 11 bases between the germline ends. CDR1 and CDR2 (germline): SGHDT, YYEEEE. The CDR3 has 14 residues. Based on the CDR3 plus reference TRBV5-6 and TRBJ1-1, the full variable domain is DAGVTQSPTHLIKTRGQQVTLRCSPKSGHDTVSWYQQALGQGPQFIFQYYEEEERQRGNFPDRFSGHQFPNYSSELNVNALLLGDSALYLCASSHRVANTEAFFGQGTRLTVV.

The chain joins TRBV7-9 to TRBJ2-3; a possible D gene is TRBD1 (5 bases). The germline V and J ends were trimmed by 1 base and 2 bases, with 10 bases remaining between them. Per the germline V gene, CDR1 is SEHNR and CDR2 is FQNEAQ (reference sequence). The CDR3 has 15 amino acids. The CDR3 coding sequence is TGTGCCAGCAGCTTAGGGACAACAATCACAGATACGCAGTATTTT. Encoded protein: CASSLGTTITDTQYF.

The rearrangement joins TRBV27 to TRBJ2-5, with TRBD1 as a possible D gene (6 bases). This CDR3 has 15 amino acids. V lost 2 bases to trimming and J lost 1 base, with 11 bases between them. In germline, CDR1 is MNHEY, CDR2 SMNVEV (reference sequence). CDR3 amino acids: CASSLMYRAQETQYF. The CDR3 coding sequence is TGTGCCAGCAGTTTAATGTACAGGGCCCAAGAGACCCAGTACTTC.

This chain uses TRBV27 with TRBJ1-5, with TRBD1 identical over 9 bases. The junction had 9 bases not matched to a gene; V was cut back by 5 bases and J by 7 bases. The V gene's germline CDR1 is MNHEY and CDR2 SMNVEV (reference sequence). The CDR3 extends over 15 amino acids. The CDR3, as DNA: TGTGCCAGCAGTCCAACAGGGGGCGCAGGGCAGCCCCAGCATTTT. Amino acids: CASSPTGGAGQPQHF.

The chain joins TRBV7-2 to TRBJ1-5, with D maybe TRBD1 (6 bases). The CDR3 has 15 amino acids. Looked up from germline, CDR1 is SGHTA and CDR2 is FQGNSA. V shed 4 bases and J shed 6 bases, with 16 bases lying between them. As DNA, the CDR3 is TGTGCCAGCAGCTCAGGGGTGGAGAGGGCTCAGCCCCAGCATTTT. It is translated as CASSSGVERAQPQHF.

By share, this clone counts as medium-sized. This chain links TRBV7-9 with TRBJ2-1; D is possibly TRBD2 (6 bases). The CDR3 runs to 15 residues. Between the trimmed V and J ends, which lost 5 bases and 6 bases, there was a span of 17 bases. Germline-derived CDR1 and CDR2 are SEHNR and FQNEAQ (reference sequence). The CDR3 bases are TGTGCCAGCAGCCCCGCCGGGGGATTTCTCAATGAGCAGTTCTTC. This codes for CASSPAGGFLNEQFF.